This TCR beta chain was found in a study of neurological immune-mediated disorders. Germline assignment: CDR1 DFQATT and CDR2 SNEGSKA (reference sequence). Trimming removed 6 bases from V and 1 base from J; junction bases left unmatched: 13. The CDR3 is 16 residues long. This clonotype was detected ten times or more. Antigen specificity is unknown. The authors produced cDNA by 5'RACE using 10-nucleotide random UMIs. One entry per CDR3 protein, called by TCRdb with MiXCR from the 5' RACE reads. The sample contains tens of thousands of distinct CDR3 sequences, about 13% of which appear only once. 2 million PBMCs stored at -80 C were the source of the unsorted libraries. Overall study findings and caveats: The absence of shared CDR3 amino acid sequences among expanded clones across subjects suggests private repertoires in all groups. The highest TCR clonal expansion occurred in HTLV-1-associated myelopathy; multiple sclerosis fell below healthy controls.

The specimen sequenced was PBMCs. The chain has TRBV20-1 and TRBJ1-2, with 8 nucleotides matching TRBD1. The receptor was isolated from a woman aged 55-69 years with HTLV-1-associated myelopathy (HAM/TSP). CDR3 amino acids: CSAPPTDRGGNYGYTF. The CDR3 coding sequence is TGCAGTGCCCCCCCCACAGACAGGGGTGGTAACTATGGCTACACCTTC.